This TCR beta chain comes out of a study of T-cell reconstitution after alpha-beta-depleted transplantation in children. As it was prepared, the TCRbeta library received unique molecular identifiers. TCRdb re-called the PCR reads with MiXCR, one entry per CDR3 protein. The sample includes about 500,000 distinct CDR3 sequences, about 33% of them seen just once. The V gene end was trimmed by 5 bases and the J gene end by 5 bases; junction bases not matched to a gene: 11. Germline-derived CDR1 and CDR2 are MNHEY and SMNVEV (reference sequence). The CDR3 has 16 residues. This receptor was obtained from a human donor who donated a stem cell graft to a child with aplastic anemia. Material: PBMCs from the stem cell graft donor, obtained from the stem cell graft. The chain couples TRBV27 to TRBJ2-5, with 10 bases that match TRBD1. DNA for the CDR3: TGTGCCAGCAGTGGACACGGGACAGGGGAAAGGGAGACCCAGTACTTC. It specifies CASSGHGTGERETQYF.